These 31 T cell receptor beta chains originate from one sample sequenced in a study of OX40 agonist ivuxolimab in advanced cancers. Clones were sequenced by immunoSEQ multiplex PCR, and TCRdb holds only the in-frame ones, with some missing. The data show 30,000 to 45,000 clones, about 88% seen once. This material consisted of CD4+ or CD8+ T cells sorted from blood, taken in a trial of the OX40 agonist ivuxolimab. These receptor sequences come from an adult with an advanced solid tumor such as melanoma, head and neck, liver or kidney cancer.

Only one count was recorded for this clone. This rearrangement joins TRBV5-5 to TRBJ2-7, with D uncertain. The CDR3 extends over 15 amino acids. Germline V lookup: CDR1 SGHKS, CDR2 YYEKEE (reference sequence). The ends were cut back, 4 bases at V and 7 bases at J, with 21 bases in the middle. The CDR3 loop is CASSLMGLGSLEQYF. The DNA for the CDR3 is TGTGCCAGCAGCCTGATGGGTCTTGGGTCTCTGGAGCAGTACTTC.

The chain combines TRBV5-6 with TRBJ2-5; a possible D gene is TRBD1 (6 bases). Germline V gene sequence: CDR1 SGHDT, CDR2 YYEEEE. V lost 5 bases to trimming and J lost 3 bases, with 11 bases between them. This CDR3 region has 13 residues. CDR3 sequence reads: CASRGRGKETQYF. The CDR3, as DNA: TGTGCCAGCAGAGGCAGGGGAAAAGAGACCCAGTACTTC.

V is TRBV5-1 and J is TRBJ2-3, with D possibly matching TRBD1 (5 bases). The V end lost 0 bases, the J end lost 5 bases, and 16 bases lay between the germline ends. Germline CDR1 and CDR2: SGHRS and YFSETQ. The CDR3 consists of 16 residues. Written as DNA, the CDR3 is TGCGCCAGCAGCTTGGTACTGGCGGCAGGGCAAGATACGCAGTATTTT. Residues: CASSLVLAAGQDTQYF.

The chain links TRBV28 to TRBJ1-2; 8 bases fit TRBD1. The V segment lost 2 bases and the J segment 4 bases; nucleotides outside the gene matches: 12. This CDR3 comprises 17 residues. From germline, CDR1 is MDHEN and CDR2 SYDVKM. This CDR3 is CASSLNRWGQAPYGYTF. The CDR3 coding sequence is TGTGCCAGCAGTTTAAATAGGTGGGGACAGGCTCCCTATGGCTACACCTTC.

The rearrangement links TRBV11-2 to TRBJ2-2, with 8 bases matching TRBD1. The CDR3 has 16 amino acids. Looked up from germline, CDR1 is SGHAT and CDR2 is FQNNGV. V gave up 5 bases and J gave up 1 base; unmatched junction bases: 6. CDR3 region: CASSLVGQGNTGELFF. CDR3 nucleotide sequence: TGTGCCAGCAGCCTAGTCGGACAGGGGAACACCGGGGAGCTGTTTTTT. The whole variable domain, filled in from reference TRBV11-2 and TRBJ2-2, reads EAGVAQSPRYKIIEKRQSVAFWCNPISGHATLYWYQQILGQGPKLLIQFQNNGVVDDSQLPKDRFSAERLKGVDSTLKIQPAKLEDSAVYLCASSLVGQGNTGELFFGEGSRLTVL.

The chain is built from TRBV13 and TRBJ2-7; D might be TRBD2 (6 bases). The germline gives CDR1 PRHDT, CDR2 FYEKMQ (reference sequence). The CDR3 contains 16 residues. The V end lost 5 bases, the J end lost 0 bases, and 17 bases lay between the germline ends. CDR3: CASSPRGMDNSYEQYF. CDR3 DNA sequence: TGTGCCAGCAGCCCCCGGGGGATGGATAACTCCTACGAGCAGTACTTC.

This chain links TRBV2 with TRBJ2-4, with a weak D call TRBD2 (5 bases). Germline loops: CDR1 SNHLY, CDR2 FYNNEI. CDR3 length: 14 residues. V was trimmed by 6 bases and J by 0 bases, leaving 9 bases between them. The CDR3 bases are TGTGCCAGCAGGGAGGAGCTAGCCAAAAACATTCAGTACTTC. This codes for CASREELAKNIQYF.

The chain uses TRBV5-1 and TRBJ1-4; D remains ambiguous. CDR1 is SGHRS and CDR2 is YFSETQ in the germline V gene. Trimming pared 0 bases from V and 3 bases from J, leaving 6 bases between. The CDR3 loop spans 14 amino acids. The DNA for the CDR3 is TGCGCCAGCAGCTTGGGGGGTTCTAATGAAAAACTGTTTTTT. This translates into CASSLGGSNEKLFF.

CDR3 region: CASSQDGGIGNQPQHF. Written as DNA, the CDR3 is TGCGCCAGCAGCCAAGACGGGGGGATTGGCAATCAGCCCCAGCATTTT. The rearrangement links TRBV4-1 to TRBJ1-5, with D perhaps matching TRBD1 (5 bases). This CDR3 spans 16 amino acids. CDR1 MGHRA and CDR2 YSYEKL come from the germline V gene. Trimming took 0 bases from V and 2 from J, leaving 11 bases between them.

The CDR3 protein is CASSPGRRTGNTIYF. The CDR3 bases are TGTGCCAGCAGCCCCGGCCGGCGAACTGGAAACACCATATATTTT. The chain has TRBV5-4 and TRBJ1-3; D gene uncertain. The length of the CDR3 is 15 residues. The germline V gene has CDR1 SGHNT and CDR2 YYREEE (reference sequence). V was clipped by 4 bases and J by 2 bases, with 13 bases between them.

The chain joins TRBV28 to TRBJ1-1; D unresolved. This CDR3 contains 11 residues. The germline V gene encodes CDR1 MDHEN and CDR2 SYDVKM. Trimming shortened V by 6 bases and J by 4 bases, and 6 bases separated the two germline ends. The chain's CDR3 is CASSLGTEAFF. CDR3 in DNA: TGTGCCAGCAGCCTGGGCACTGAAGCTTTCTTT. Variable domain in full (rest from reference TRBV28 and TRBJ1-1): DVKVTQSSRYLVKRTGEKVFLECVQDMDHENMFWYRQDPGLGLRLIYFSYDVKMKEKGDIPEGYSVSREKKERFSLILESASTNQTSMYLCASSLGTEAFFGQGTRLTVV.

The rearrangement joins TRBV7-9 to TRBJ2-3; D is ambiguous. The CDR3 covers 11 residues. Between the trimmed V and J ends, which lost 2 bases and 6 bases, there was a span of 3 bases. From germline, CDR1 is SEHNR and CDR2 FQNEAQ (reference sequence). The CDR3 DNA is TGTGCCAGCAGCTTAAGGGATACGCAGTATTTT. Its translation: CASSLRDTQYF.

This clone has just one count. The genes are TRBV6-1 and TRBJ1-2; tentative D call: TRBD1 (5 bases). CDR1 is MNHNS, CDR2 SASEGT, per germline. This CDR3 has 12 residues. Trimming took 6 bases from V and 8 from J, leaving 13 bases between them. CDR3 sequence reads: CASSRDSWGYTF. CDR3 DNA sequence: TGTGCCAGCAGCCGGGACTCATGGGGCTACACCTTC.

The V and J genes are TRBV5-4 and TRBJ1-3; maybe TRBD1 (5 bases). The CDR3 runs 14 residues. V lost 3 bases and J 4 bases, leaving 11 bases between the germline ends. Germline loops: CDR1 SGHNT, CDR2 YYREEE (reference sequence). The CDR3: CASSYGGRGNTIYF. The CDR3, as DNA: TGTGCCAGCAGCTACGGGGGTAGGGGAAACACCATATATTTT.

The sample holds one count of this clone. The CDR3 protein is CASSPGQGNEKLFF. Here the CDR3 DNA reads TGTGCCAGCAGCCCGGGACAGGGTAATGAAAAACTGTTTTTT. This chain connects TRBV7-9 to TRBJ1-4; 9 nucleotides agree with TRBD1. The CDR3 length is 14 residues. Germline V gene data show CDR1 as SEHNR and CDR2 as FQNEAQ (reference sequence). V gave up 5 bases and J gave up 4 bases; unmatched junction bases: 2.

This chain uses TRBV5-1 with TRBJ1-1; D remains unclear. Between the trimmed V and J ends, which lost 4 bases and 3 bases, there was a span of 4 bases. The germline CDR1 and CDR2 sequences are SGHRS and YFSETQ. The CDR3 is made up of 11 amino acids. In nucleotides, the CDR3 is TGCGCCAGCAGCCGGGACACTGAAGCTTTCTTT. It yields the protein CASSRDTEAFF.

V is TRBV5-6 and J is TRBJ2-7; weak D call: TRBD1 (5 bases). Trimming cost V 2 bases and J 1 base, with 7 bases left between them. Looked up from germline, CDR1 is SGHDT and CDR2 is YYEEEE. The CDR3 is 13 amino acids. CDR3 sequence (DNA): TGTGCCAGCAGCTTCAGGACATCCTACGAGCAGTACTTC. This codes for CASSFRTSYEQYF.

This clone was detected a few times. The chain couples TRBV7-2 to TRBJ2-3, with 15 bases fitting TRBD2. CDR3 length equals 18 residues. Germline loops: CDR1 SGHTA, CDR2 FQGNSA. V dropped 2 bases and J dropped 1; count of bases not matched to a gene: 4. The CDR3 region has the DNA TGTGCCAGCAGCTTAAGGGGGACTAGCGGGGGGCGCACAGATACGCAGTATTTT. This encodes CASSLRGTSGGRTDTQYF. The whole variable domain, remainder taken from reference TRBV7-2 and TRBJ2-3, is GAGVSQSPSNKVTEKGKDVELRCDPISGHTALYWYRQSLGQGLEFLIYFQGNSAPDKSGLPSDRFSAERTGGSVSTLTIQRTQQEDSAVYLCASSLRGTSGGRTDTQYFGPGTRLTVL.

The chain joins TRBV5-1 to TRBJ1-2, with 9 bases matching TRBD1. The CDR3 totals 14 residues. Germline trimming cut 2 bases from V and 4 bases from J; bases unmatched to any gene: 3. The germline gives CDR1 SGHRS, CDR2 YFSETQ. The chain's CDR3 is CASSFGGQGYGYTF. Here the CDR3 DNA reads TGCGCCAGCAGCTTTGGGGGACAGGGCTATGGCTACACCTTC. The whole variable domain, filled in from reference TRBV5-1 and TRBJ1-2, reads KAGVTQTPRYLIKTRGQQVTLSCSPISGHRSVSWYQQTPGQGLQFLFEYFSETQRNKGNFPGRFSGRQFSNSRSEMNVSTLELGDSALYLCASSFGGQGYGYTFGSGTRLTVV.

The rearrangement links TRBV5-1 to TRBJ2-2, with 9 positions matching TRBD1. CDR1 and CDR2 (germline): SGHRS, YFSETQ. CDR3 length: 14 residues. Trimming cost V 6 bases and J 4 bases; bases outside gene matches: 4. The CDR3 sequence is CASKGTGSTGELFF. Written as DNA, the CDR3 is TGCGCCAGCAAAGGGACAGGGTCCACCGGGGAGCTGTTTTTT.

The chain joins TRBV4-2 to TRBJ1-1; 7 bases fit TRBD1. The junction had 11 bases not matched to a gene; V was cut back by 7 bases and J by 3 bases. Germline V lookup: CDR1 LGHNA, CDR2 YNFKEQ. The CDR3 length is 15 residues. CDR3: CASKRDSQGYTEAFF. DNA of the CDR3: TGTGCCAGCAAAAGGGACAGCCAGGGATACACTGAAGCTTTCTTT.

V usage is TRBV30 and J usage is TRBJ1-5, with D maybe TRBD1 (5 bases). This CDR3 has 13 amino acids. Germline V gene data show CDR1 as GTSNPN and CDR2 as SVGIG (reference sequence). V dropped 4 bases and J dropped 6 bases, with 13 bases sitting between them. For the CDR3, the DNA is TGTGCCTGGATCCTAGGGGCATGTCAGCCCCAGCATTTT. As protein: CAWILGACQPQHF. The variable domain in full, with the rest retrieved from reference TRBV30 and TRBJ1-5, is SQTIHQWPATLVQPVGSPLSLECTVEGTSNPNLYWYRQAAGRGLQLLFYSVGIGQISSEVPQNLSASRPQDRQFILSSKKLLLSDSGFYLCAWILGACQPQHFGDGTRLSIL.

This clone was seen a single time. Here the CDR3 DNA reads TGTGCCAGCAGTGGAAGAGTCCTAGAGTATGGCTACACCTTC. Translation: CASSGRVLEYGYTF. The V call is TRBV2, the J call TRBJ1-2; D gene uncertain. Per the germline V gene, CDR1 is SNHLY and CDR2 is FYNNEI. The V gene lost 4 bases and the J gene lost 5 bases, with 14 bases spanning the gap. The CDR3 runs 14 residues.

This chain links TRBV6-1 with TRBJ2-7; D unclear. The CDR3 spans 12 residues. CDR1 and CDR2 from the germline V gene are MNHNS and SASEGT. Trimming took off 2 bases at V and 4 bases at J, with 6 bases between the two ends. In nucleotides, the CDR3 is TGTGCCAGCAGTGAACCTAATTACGAGCAGTACTTC. It specifies CASSEPNYEQYF.

The V gene is TRBV7-9, the J gene TRBJ2-1; 14 positions agree with TRBD2. Germline V gives CDR1 SEHNR, CDR2 FQNEAQ (reference sequence). This CDR3 has 17 residues. V shed 5 bases, J shed 5 bases, and the junction held 8 bases outside the gene matches. For the CDR3, the DNA is TGTGCCAGCAGCGCTAGAAGACTAGCGGGAGGGGACAATGAGCAGTTCTTC. Translation gives CASSARRLAGGDNEQFF.

This clone was recorded once. J is TRBJ2-7 and V is TRBV7-8, with TRBD2 matching over 11 bases. V shed 4 bases, J shed 5 bases, and the junction held 13 bases outside the gene matches. The CDR3 runs to 17 residues. CDR1 SGHVS and CDR2 FQNEAQ come from the germline V gene. Here the CDR3 reads CASSSRPPSGGFHEQYF. Written as DNA, the CDR3 is TGTGCCAGCAGCTCGAGGCCCCCTAGCGGGGGGTTCCACGAGCAGTACTTC.

J is TRBJ1-5 and V is TRBV19, with D maybe TRBD1 (5 bases). Germline loops: CDR1 LNHDA, CDR2 SQIVND (reference sequence). V shed 8 bases and J shed 6 bases, with 20 bases lying between them. The length of the CDR3 is 15 residues. The CDR3 sequence: CASHGGWQGSQPQHF. The CDR3 coding sequence is TGTGCCAGTCACGGGGGTTGGCAGGGCAGTCAGCCCCAGCATTTT.

J is TRBJ2-7 and V is TRBV18; no clear D gene. CDR1 is KGHSH, CDR2 LQKENI, per germline. Trimming removed 3 bases from V and 6 bases from J, with 15 bases in between. The CDR3 contains 14 residues. This CDR3 reads CASSPGPTPSEQYF. The CDR3 region has the DNA TGTGCCAGCTCACCGGGTCCAACTCCCTCCGAGCAGTACTTC.

The rearrangement uses TRBV2 and TRBJ2-3; 7 nucleotides agree with TRBD1. The CDR3 sequence is 15 residues long. Germline CDR1 reads SNHLY; CDR2 reads FYNNEI. V gave up 5 bases and J gave up 2 bases; unmatched junction bases: 7. CDR3 bases: TGTGCCAGCAGTCGACGGGACAGCGTCACAGATACGCAGTATTTT. The encoded protein is CASSRRDSVTDTQYF.

CDR3 bases: TGTGCCAGCAGCTCAATAAGCACAGATACGCAGTATTTT. Its translation is CASSSISTDTQYF. The V call is TRBV11-2, the J call TRBJ2-3; D gene unclear. The CDR3 is 13 residues long. Germline-derived CDR1 and CDR2 are SGHAT and FQNNGV. V lost 4 bases to trimming and J lost 0 bases, with 5 bases between them.

V is TRBV28 and J is TRBJ2-2; D is possibly TRBD1 (5 bases). CDR3 length: 12 amino acids. Looked up from germline, CDR1 is MDHEN and CDR2 is SYDVKM. The V end lost 6 bases, the J end lost 3 bases, and 5 bases lay between the germline ends. CDR3 in amino acids: CASRTDTGELFF. DNA for the CDR3: TGTGCCAGCAGGACAGACACCGGGGAGCTGTTTTTT.